These T cell receptor beta chains were read from a single sample in a study of beta chain features in type 1 diabetes. TCRdb's copy holds only in-frame clones and misses some; the assay was immunoSEQ multiplex PCR. The table records fewer than 70,000 clones, 55% to 75% of them present only once. The sample consisted of stem cell memory CD4+ T cells from blood. The receptors come from a woman aged 30 to 39 with type 1 diabetes. Each CDR3 is given with its conserved first and last residue. The order of the fields is J gene, D gene, V gene, clone size, CDR3 protein, CDR3 DNA. D genes are given only for firm matches. Part of the rows lack a size; the others show once, few, many or a class for expanded clones.

j_gene: TRBJ1-1; d_gene: NA; v_gene: TRBV9; abundance: NA; CDR3aa: CASSVSAYEAEAFF; CDR3nt: TGTGCCAGCAGCGTATCAGCCTATGAGGCTGAAGCTTTCTTT
j_gene: TRBJ1-5; d_gene: TRBD1; v_gene: TRBV28; abundance: NA; CDR3aa: CASSFGTGYNQPQHF; CDR3nt: TGTGCCAGCAGTTTTGGGACAGGCTACAATCAGCCCCAGCATTTT
j_gene: TRBJ1-1; d_gene: NA; v_gene: TRBV9; abundance: NA; CDR3aa: CASSARPDTEAFF; CDR3nt: TGTGCCAGCAGCGCGAGGCCGGACACTGAAGCTTTCTTT
j_gene: TRBJ2-1; d_gene: TRBD2; v_gene: TRBV19; abundance: few; CDR3aa: CASSKGLAHYNEQFF; CDR3nt: TGTGCCAGTAGCAAGGGACTAGCTCACTACAATGAGCAGTTCTTC
j_gene: TRBJ2-7; d_gene: NA; v_gene: TRBV6-1; abundance: NA; CDR3aa: CASSGGGNRGVYEQYF; CDR3nt: TGTGCCAGCAGTGGAGGGGGAAATCGCGGTGTCTACGAGCAGTACTTC
j_gene: TRBJ2-3; d_gene: TRBD2; v_gene: TRBV9; abundance: NA; CDR3aa: CASSERGEGQYF; CDR3nt: TGTGCCAGCAGCGAACGTGGGGAGGGGCAGTATTTT
j_gene: TRBJ2-1; d_gene: TRBD2; v_gene: TRBV28; abundance: NA; CDR3aa: CASMGTSGLNEQFF; CDR3nt: TGTGCCAGCATGGGGACTAGCGGTCTTAATGAGCAGTTCTTC
j_gene: TRBJ2-3; d_gene: NA; v_gene: TRBV5-1; abundance: NA; CDR3aa: CASSPLSGSFRTDTQYF; CDR3nt: TGCGCCAGCAGCCCCTTATCTGGGAGTTTTCGCACAGATACGCAGTATTTT
j_gene: TRBJ2-1; d_gene: TRBD2; v_gene: TRBV15; abundance: NA; CDR3aa: CATGGGSGRYNEQFF; CDR3nt: TGTGCCACCGGGGGAGGTAGCGGGAGATACAATGAGCAGTTCTTC
j_gene: TRBJ2-7; d_gene: TRBD1; v_gene: TRBV7-9; abundance: NA; CDR3aa: CASSSLTTGAPYEQYF; CDR3nt: TGTGCCAGCAGCTCCTTGACCACAGGGGCACCCTACGAGCAGTACTTC
j_gene: TRBJ1-5; d_gene: NA; v_gene: TRBV15; abundance: NA; CDR3aa: CATSRDIGGQPQHF; CDR3nt: TGTGCCACCAGCAGAGATATCGGAGGGCAGCCCCAGCATTTT
j_gene: TRBJ1-2; d_gene: NA; v_gene: TRBV29-1; abundance: NA; CDR3aa: CSVKRDDYGYTF; CDR3nt: TGCAGCGTTAAACGAGATGACTATGGCTACACCTTC
j_gene: TRBJ1-5; d_gene: TRBD1; v_gene: TRBV2; abundance: NA; CDR3aa: CASRYDRVVNQPQHF; CDR3nt: TGTGCCAGCAGATACGACAGGGTGGTTAATCAGCCCCAGCATTTT
j_gene: TRBJ2-5; d_gene: TRBD2; v_gene: TRBV29-1; abundance: few; CDR3aa: CSAPLAGGTETQYF; CDR3nt: TGCAGCGCCCCCTTAGCGGGAGGGACAGAGACCCAGTACTTC
j_gene: TRBJ2-3; d_gene: TRBD2; v_gene: TRBV10-3; abundance: NA; CDR3aa: CAISDSGGTDTQYF; CDR3nt: TGTGCCATCAGTGATAGCGGGGGCACAGATACGCAGTATTTT
j_gene: TRBJ2-1; d_gene: TRBD2; v_gene: TRBV7-3; abundance: NA; CDR3aa: CASSLTSGPNEQFF; CDR3nt: TGTGCCAGCAGCTTAACTAGCGGGCCCAATGAGCAGTTCTTC
j_gene: TRBJ2-3; d_gene: TRBD1; v_gene: TRBV7-3; abundance: NA; CDR3aa: CASSAQGAGADTQYF; CDR3nt: TGTGCCAGCAGCGCCCAGGGGGCAGGGGCAGATACGCAGTATTTT
j_gene: TRBJ2-3; d_gene: TRBD2; v_gene: TRBV2; abundance: NA; CDR3aa: CASRAGGTTDTQYF; CDR3nt: TGTGCCAGCAGGGCGGGAGGGACCACAGATACGCAGTATTTT
j_gene: TRBJ1-5; d_gene: TRBD1; v_gene: TRBV4-2; abundance: few; CDR3aa: CASSLRTGEGPQHF; CDR3nt: TGTGCCAGCAGCCTACGGACAGGCGAAGGGCCCCAGCATTTT
j_gene: TRBJ1-2; d_gene: TRBD1; v_gene: TRBV5-6; abundance: NA; CDR3aa: CASSYRDRNYGYTF; CDR3nt: TGTGCCAGCAGCTATCGGGACAGGAATTATGGCTACACCTTC
j_gene: TRBJ2-3; d_gene: TRBD2; v_gene: TRBV4-1; abundance: NA; CDR3aa: CASSQGTSGRIDTQYF; CDR3nt: TGCGCCAGCAGCCAAGGGACTAGCGGGAGGATAGATACGCAGTATTTT
j_gene: TRBJ2-2; d_gene: NA; v_gene: TRBV5-1; abundance: NA; CDR3aa: CASKEGGTGELFF; CDR3nt: TGCGCCAGCAAGGAGGGCGGCACCGGGGAGCTGTTTTTT
j_gene: TRBJ2-1; d_gene: TRBD1; v_gene: TRBV18; abundance: NA; CDR3aa: CASSSGTDNEQFF; CDR3nt: TGTGCCAGCTCTTCCGGGACAGACAATGAGCAGTTCTTC
j_gene: TRBJ1-2; d_gene: NA; v_gene: TRBV29-1; abundance: NA; CDR3aa: CSVGENYGYTF; CDR3nt: TGCAGCGTAGGAGAGAACTATGGCTACACCTTC
j_gene: TRBJ1-2; d_gene: TRBD1; v_gene: TRBV18; abundance: NA; CDR3aa: CASSPRTTGVDYGYTF; CDR3nt: TGTGCCAGCTCACCAAGGACGACAGGGGTGGACTATGGCTACACCTTC
j_gene: TRBJ1-2; d_gene: TRBD1; v_gene: TRBV28; abundance: NA; CDR3aa: CASSLTGGNGYTF; CDR3nt: TGTGCCAGCAGCCTGACAGGGGGGAACGGCTACACCTTC